Sequencing of this TCR beta chain was carried out in a study of OX40 agonist ivuxolimab in advanced cancers. Overall study context: The patients received agonistic anti-OX40 (CD134) antibody ivuxolimab.

Germline values: CDR1 MDHEN, CDR2 SYDVKM. CDR3 length: 15 amino acids. With 7 bases clipped from V and 9 bases from J, the junction kept 11 bases outside the gene matches. Sequencing was performed with immunoSEQ multiplex PCR; in TCRdb, only in-frame clones are kept and a portion is missing. The repertoire holds 82,000 or so clones, 75% to 90% seen once, with around 2.3% in the top ten. The sequences come from CD4+ or CD8+ T cells sorted from blood, collected in a trial of the OX40 agonist ivuxolimab. The receptor was isolated from an adult with an advanced solid tumor such as melanoma, head and neck, liver or kidney cancer. This chain uses TRBV28 with TRBJ2-3, with 12 bases that match TRBD2. The CDR3 loop reads CASNPPGLAGSTQYF. The CDR3 nucleotides read TGTGCCAGCAACCCCCCTGGACTAGCGGGGTCGACGCAGTATTTT. The variable domain in full, with the rest retrieved from reference TRBV28 and TRBJ2-3, is DVKVTQSSRYLVKRTGEKVFLECVQDMDHENMFWYRQDPGLGLRLIYFSYDVKMKEKGDIPEGYSVSREKKERFSLILESASTNQTSMYLCASNPPGLAGSTQYFGPGTRLTVL.